This T cell receptor beta chain was identified during a study of blood T cells in healthy people across ages. A few counts support this clonotype. V lost 5 bases, J lost 8 bases, and 12 bases lay in between. The CDR3 contains 13 residues. Germline V lookup: CDR1 SGHAT, CDR2 FQNNGV. With a J-beta primer mix and a sample-barcoded 5' primer, a second PCR ran about 6 to 11 cycles. MiXCR, applied by TCRdb to the 5' RACE reads, yields one record per CDR3 protein. The table lists more than 500,000 distinct CDR3 sequences, about 29% of them singletons, with approximately 3.6% in the top ten. In addition, the sample was reused for a study of T cells of mothers and their children.

What was sequenced was blood. V is TRBV11-2 and J is TRBJ1-4; D perhaps matches TRBD1 (6 bases). The receptor's source is a boy aged 2 to 10 in good health. The DNA for the CDR3 is TGTGCCAGCAGCCTCACAGGGAGCGAAAAACTGTTTTTT. Translating gives CASSLTGSEKLFF.